The clone carrying this T cell receptor beta chain was found a few times. Its cognate antigen is unknown. The sample comes from a study of T cells after yellow fever vaccination. General study findings and limits: Most clones from primary vaccination were detected again post-booster (just over 95% CD4, about 88% CD8).

The CDR3 loop spans 15 amino acids. Per the germline V gene, CDR1 is SEHNR and CDR2 is FQNEAQ (reference sequence). Trimming removed 2 bases at V and 14 bases at J, with 19 bases between. TCRdb used MiXCR to reprocess the 5' RACE reads, holding one entry per CDR3 protein. Found here are under 250,000 distinct CDR3 sequences, 3.2% of them singletons; the top ten hold around 3%. The sample consisted of CD4+ T cells sorted from PBMCs, taken 10 days after the yellow fever booster vaccination. This sequence joins TRBV7-9 and TRBJ1-6, with D possibly TRBD1 on 5 matching bases. The source of this sequence is a man aged 18 to 29 who received the YFV17D yellow fever vaccine. The CDR3 DNA reads TGTGCCAGCAGCTTAATAAGCCCAGACCTAGGGGCCCTCCACTTT. Amino acids: CASSLISPDLGALHF.